Listed below are T cell receptor beta chains from one sample, sequenced in a study of human T cells and chemical hapten exposure. TCRdb re-analysed the RACE reads in MiXCR, keeping a single row per CDR3 protein. This sample has some 250,000 distinct CDR3 sequences; approximately 8% occur once, and the top ten carry more than 0.95%. This sample comprised whole blood, obtained in connection with sensitization to the hapten diphenylcyclopropenone (DPC). These receptors originate from a man younger than 35 with alopecia areata. Some clones in this sample may be carry-over from other donors' samples. Each CDR3 is given with its conserved first and last residue. Fields, in order: D gene, J gene, clone size, CDR3 length, V gene, CDR3 DNA, CDR3 protein. The D gene is left open where the match is weak. Only part of the rows carry a size: once, few, many, or a class if the clone is expanded.

-,TRBJ1-6,-,15,TRBV5-1,TGCGCCAGCAGCCCATTGGCCTCCAAAGATTCACCCCTCCACTTT,CASSPLASKDSPLHF
-,TRBJ2-2,few,18,TRBV7-2,TGTGCCAGCAGCTTAGTTTTCTTGGACAGAGCGAACACCGGGGAGCTGTTTTTT,CASSLVFLDRANTGELFF
-,TRBJ1-4,-,12,TRBV7-9,TGTGCCAGCAGCCCGGGGAGTCATGACCGGTTTTTT,CASSPGSHDRFF
-,TRBJ1-1,few,17,TRBV2,TGTGCCAGCAGTGACGTCCGGGACCGTCCAGCGTACACTGAAGCTTTCTTT,CASSDVRDRPAYTEAFF
TRBD1,TRBJ1-4,few,15,TRBV28,TGTGCCAGCAGTCCGGACAGGGCGAGGCGTGAAAAACTGTTTTTT,CASSPDRARREKLFF
TRBD1,TRBJ1-2,-,14,TRBV28,TGTGCCAGCAGTTTAAAGACAGGGTTGGAGGGCTACACCTTC,CASSLKTGLEGYTF
-,TRBJ2-7,few,14,TRBV28,TGTGCCAGCAACCCCACAGGGTGGGCCTACGAGCAGTACTTC,CASNPTGWAYEQYF
-,TRBJ1-4,few,14,TRBV12-3/TRBV12-4,TGTGCCAGCAGCCGCGGACAGAATAATGAAAAACTGTTTTTT,CASSRGQNNEKLFF
-,TRBJ1-3,-,15,TRBV7-2,TGTGCCAGCAGCTTAGTACTGCCCGGGGGAAACACCATATATTTT,CASSLVLPGGNTIYF
-,TRBJ1-6,few,14,TRBV3-1,TGTGCCAGCAGCCAAGTTGGGGCAGGGTCACCCCTCCACTTT,CASSQVGAGSPLHF
TRBD1,TRBJ1-2,few,16,TRBV7-2,TGTGCCAGCAGCTTAACCGGGACAGGGGGCTTCGTTGGCTACACCTTC,CASSLTGTGGFVGYTF
-,TRBJ2-3,few,14,TRBV6-1,TGTGCCAGCGGAAGGGGGGGGCCGGCAGATACGCAGTATTTT,CASGRGGPADTQYF
TRBD1,TRBJ1-1,-,15,TRBV6-6,TGTGCCAGCAGTTACACAGGGGGGAGTGGGACTGAAGCTTTCTTT,CASSYTGGSGTEAFF
-,TRBJ2-1,few,13,TRBV15,TGTGCCACCAGCAGGATTACAGTCTCTGAGCAGTTCTTC,CATSRITVSEQFF
-,TRBJ2-5,-,14,TRBV11-2,TGTGCCAGCAGCCAAATAGGACGGCTGGAGACCCAGTACTTC,CASSQIGRLETQYF
-,TRBJ1-1,-,13,TRBV20-1,TGCAGTGCTAAGGACAGTCTGAACACTGAAGCTTTCTTT,CSAKDSLNTEAFF